A selection of T cell receptor beta chains follows, all from one sample in a study of blood T cell repertoires in COVID-19. The repertoire was sequenced with immunoSEQ multiplex PCR; TCRdb's copy has only in-frame clones and lacks some. The sample contains roughly 200,000 clones, approximately 85% of which appear only once. Sequencing input: peripheral blood. These receptors were obtained from a human donor with active or convalescent COVID-19. The donor label of this sample is uncertain. Both conserved end residues are trimmed from each CDR3. The D gene is left open where the match is weak. Clone sizes are given selectively: once, few, many, or a class where the clone is expanded.

d_gene	j_gene	abundance	v_gene	CDR3aa
NA	TRBJ2-3	NA	TRBV19	ASSRDSITDTQY
NA	TRBJ1-4	NA	TRBV5-5	ASSPGGQYNEKLF
NA	TRBJ1-2	NA	TRBV3-1/TRBV3-2	ASSQPRQEVNGYT
NA	TRBJ2-1	NA	TRBV29-1	SVEGGGSYNEQF
NA	TRBJ1-5	once	TRBV2	ASSEALRGNQPQH
TRBD2	TRBJ2-5	NA	TRBV5-1	ASSSSGSRTQY
NA	TRBJ1-3	NA	TRBV7-8	ASSLGGRGSGNTIY
TRBD1	TRBJ2-2	NA	TRBV4-3	ASSQEGGRGRPNTGELF
NA	TRBJ2-7	once	TRBV5-1	ASSLGVGRLISYEQY
NA	TRBJ1-2	NA	TRBV19	ASGYFEGGYGYT
NA	TRBJ2-2	NA	TRBV6-6	ASSTTTGRTGELF
TRBD2	TRBJ2-2	NA	TRBV27	ASSRSGRNTGELF
TRBD2	TRBJ2-3	once	TRBV18	ASSPGTSGVTDTQY
TRBD1	TRBJ1-2	NA	TRBV4-2	ASSQEGTGRIGYT
TRBD1	TRBJ1-1	NA	TRBV29-1	SVSDRVNTEAF
NA	TRBJ2-1	few	TRBV27	ASSFRTFYNEQF
TRBD2	TRBJ2-2	NA	TRBV9	ASSSRVAGAQTGELF
NA	TRBJ1-1	NA	TRBV30	AQTRADTEAF
NA	TRBJ2-1	NA	TRBV18	ASSPKRATSEQF
NA	TRBJ2-6	NA	TRBV28	ASSFRQSGANVLT
NA	TRBJ1-1	NA	TRBV5-1	ASSLDWNTEAF
TRBD2	TRBJ2-1	NA	TRBV3-1/TRBV3-2	ASSQGGLAVLRQF
TRBD1	TRBJ1-5	once	TRBV23-1	ASSPHWGQTNQPQH
NA	TRBJ2-7	NA	TRBV30	AWKPGGRDEQY
NA	TRBJ2-3	NA	TRBV28	ASSLVGATDTQY
NA	TRBJ1-1	NA	TRBV6-6	ASSRYRETEAF
NA	TRBJ1-5	NA	TRBV15	ATSRDLSNQPQH
TRBD2	TRBJ2-1	NA	TRBV7-9	ASSLTSGSGNEQF
NA	TRBJ2-7	NA	TRBV11-2	ASSPSRTVVQY
NA	TRBJ2-7	NA	TRBV3-1/TRBV3-2	ASATRGGAGKGSEQY
TRBD2	TRBJ2-1	NA	TRBV7-8	ASSPHPPGLAQNNEQF
TRBD2	TRBJ2-2	NA	TRBV5-4	ASSNGLAGGGELF
TRBD1	TRBJ2-2	few	TRBV28	ASSPGGTGNTGELF
NA	TRBJ2-6	NA	TRBV15	ATSSSTASGANVLT
TRBD1	TRBJ2-7	once	TRBV10-3	AISDGQGAYEQY
NA	TRBJ1-5	NA	TRBV9	ASSVGEGQPQH
TRBD2	TRBJ2-3	NA	TRBV30	AWSKAGRTDTQY
TRBD1	TRBJ2-7	NA	TRBV27	ASSLLRQGFRPGEQY
NA	TRBJ1-3	NA	TRBV30	AWSTIGQLSGNTIY
TRBD1	TRBJ2-7	NA	TRBV29-1	SVRTGGQNEQY
NA	TRBJ2-2	NA	TRBV5-1	ASSLRGSGLTGELF
TRBD1	TRBJ2-7	once	TRBV10-3	AIRTGTGMNEQY
NA	TRBJ2-5	NA	TRBV19	ASSPQAQRRETQY
NA	TRBJ1-1	NA	TRBV6-1	ASSEWGRNTEAF
TRBD2	TRBJ2-2	NA	TRBV23-1	ASSQSGGPEELF
NA	TRBJ1-1	NA	TRBV5-1	ASSFTGGTEAF
TRBD1	TRBJ2-7	NA	TRBV28	ASRTGTALDEQY
TRBD2	TRBJ2-3	NA	TRBV27	ASQMGLAGGPGTDTQY
TRBD2	TRBJ2-3	NA	TRBV11-2	ASSFLSGGLAITDTQY